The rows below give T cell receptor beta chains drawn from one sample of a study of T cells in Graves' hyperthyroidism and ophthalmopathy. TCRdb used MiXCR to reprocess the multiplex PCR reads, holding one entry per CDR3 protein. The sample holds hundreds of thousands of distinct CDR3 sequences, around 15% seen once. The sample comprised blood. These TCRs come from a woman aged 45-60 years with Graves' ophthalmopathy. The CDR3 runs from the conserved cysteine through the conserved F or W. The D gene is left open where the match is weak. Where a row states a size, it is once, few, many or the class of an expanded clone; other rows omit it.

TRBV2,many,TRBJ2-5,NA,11,CASSEWVELYF,TGTGCCAGCAGTGAATGGGTAGAACTGTACTTC
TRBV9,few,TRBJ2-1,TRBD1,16,CASSVNGGTGGFEQFF,TGTGCCAGCAGCGTAAATGGGGGGACAGGGGGTTTTGAGCAGTTCTTC
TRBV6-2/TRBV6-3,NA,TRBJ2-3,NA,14,CASSARGPSDTQYF,TGTGCCAGCAGTGCCCGAGGGCCCTCGGATACGCAGTATTTT
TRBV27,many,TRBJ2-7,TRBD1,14,CASSLFVRGYEQYF,TGTGCCAGCAGTTTATTCGTCAGGGGGTACGAGCAGTACTTC
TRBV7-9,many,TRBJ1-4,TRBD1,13,CASSPTGGEKLFF,TGTGCCAGCAGCCCGACAGGGGGAGAAAAACTGTTTTTT
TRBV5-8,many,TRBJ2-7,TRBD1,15,CASSYGTGPSYEQYF,TGTGCCAGCAGCTACGGGACAGGGCCGTCCTACGAGCAGTACTTC
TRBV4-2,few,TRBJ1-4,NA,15,CASSQGPATNEKLFF,TGTGCCAGCAGCCAAGGACCAGCAACTAATGAAAAACTGTTTTTT
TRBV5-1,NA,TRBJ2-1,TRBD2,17,CASSLAGAGATYNEQFF,TGCGCCAGCAGCTTGGCCGGTGCGGGAGCCACCTACAATGAGCAGTTCTTC
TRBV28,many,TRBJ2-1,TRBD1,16,CASSPWTGSLNNEQFF,TGTGCCAGCAGTCCCTGGACAGGGTCTCTAAACAATGAGCAGTTCTTC
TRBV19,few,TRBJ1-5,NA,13,CASKQGSLEPQHF,TGTGCCAGTAAACAGGGTTCATTAGAGCCCCAGCATTTT
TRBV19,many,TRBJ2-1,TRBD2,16,CASSIGTSANYNEQFF,TGTGCCAGTAGTATCGGGACTAGCGCCAACTACAATGAGCAGTTCTTC
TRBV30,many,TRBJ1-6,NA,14,CAWTLRGFSSPLHF,TGTGCCTGGACCCTAAGGGGTTTCAGCTCACCCCTCCACTTT
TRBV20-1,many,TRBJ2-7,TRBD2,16,CSARDPGLALYYEQYF,TGCAGTGCTAGAGATCCCGGACTAGCTCTCTACTACGAGCAGTACTTC
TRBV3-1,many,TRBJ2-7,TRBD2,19,CASSQDLRTSGFQTYEQYF,TGTGCCAGCAGCCAAGATCTCCGGACTAGCGGGTTTCAAACCTACGAGCAGTACTTC
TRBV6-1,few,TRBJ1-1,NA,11,CASSRQIEAFF,TGTGCCAGCAGTCGACAGATTGAAGCTTTCTTT
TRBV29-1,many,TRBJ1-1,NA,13,CSVEGGRNTEAFF,TGCAGCGTTGAAGGGGGCCGGAACACTGAAGCTTTCTTT
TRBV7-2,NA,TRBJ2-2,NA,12,CASRSPTGELFF,TGTGCCAGCAGGAGCCCCACCGGGGAGCTGTTTTTT
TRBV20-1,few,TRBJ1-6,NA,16,CSARDGKDVWDSPLHF,TGCAGTGCTAGAGATGGGAAGGATGTCTGGGATTCACCCCTCCACTTT
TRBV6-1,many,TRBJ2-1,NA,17,CASSYNPGAFSYNEQFF,TGTGCCAGCAGTTATAATCCGGGGGCCTTCTCCTACAATGAGCAGTTCTTC
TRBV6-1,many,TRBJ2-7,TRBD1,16,CASRERGDRGPYEQYF,TGTGCCAGCAGGGAGAGGGGGGACAGGGGGCCCTACGAGCAGTACTTC